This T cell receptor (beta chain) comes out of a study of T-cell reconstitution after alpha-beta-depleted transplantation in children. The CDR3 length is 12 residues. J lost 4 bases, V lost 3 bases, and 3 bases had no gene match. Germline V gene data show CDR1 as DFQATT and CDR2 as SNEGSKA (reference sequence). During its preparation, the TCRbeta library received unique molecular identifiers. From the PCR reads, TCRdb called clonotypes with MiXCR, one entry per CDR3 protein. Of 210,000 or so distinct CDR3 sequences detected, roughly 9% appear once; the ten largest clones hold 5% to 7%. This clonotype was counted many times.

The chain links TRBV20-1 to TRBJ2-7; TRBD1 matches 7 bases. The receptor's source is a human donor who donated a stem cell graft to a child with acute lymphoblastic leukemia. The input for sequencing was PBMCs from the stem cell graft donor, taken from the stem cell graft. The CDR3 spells CSASFRGYEQYF. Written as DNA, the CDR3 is TGCAGTGCTAGTTTCAGGGGGTACGAGCAGTACTTC.